This T cell receptor beta chain was sequenced during a study of blood T cell repertoires in COVID-19. Study-wide context: Acute and convalescent COVID-19 samples came from the United States, Italy and Spain. PBMCs, B-cell-depleted T cells, or T cells provided the cDNA or gDNA that made up the material.

Measured with immunoSEQ multiplex PCR; TCRdb has only the in-frame clones, and not every one. The sample holds 75,000 or so clones, roughly 89% seen once. The receptor was isolated from a woman of 80 years or more with active or convalescent COVID-19. Sequenced sample: peripheral blood.

CDR3 nucleotides: TGTGCCAGCAGGAAGACAGGGGGGGTCTACGAGCAGTACTTC. This encodes CASRKTGGVYEQYF. The V and J genes are TRBV27 and TRBJ2-7; 9 bases map to TRBD1. CDR1 and CDR2 from the germline V gene are MNHEY and SMNVEV (reference sequence). The CDR3 spans 14 residues. The V segment lost 6 bases and the J segment 3 bases; nucleotides outside the gene matches: 6.